The 30 T cell receptor beta chains presented below share a single source sample, sequenced in a study of blood T cell repertoires in COVID-19 (dated by TCRdb to the early 2020s). Libraries were made using the immunoSEQ multiplex PCR assay. TCRdb provides this immuneACCESS table in a form limited to in-frame rearrangements. Some clones are lacking; in checked studies, under half of them reflect an unresolved V gene, and why the rest are absent is not known. This sample holds approximately 170,000 clones; about 88% were observed only once. The ten largest clonotypes hold approximately 0.8% of the sample. The specimen was PBMCs or T cells enriched from blood (not recorded which). These receptors were obtained from a woman aged 18-35 years who had recovered from COVID-19.

The chain recombines TRBV7-3 with TRBJ2-2, with D unresolved. The germline V gene encodes CDR1 SGHTA and CDR2 FQGTGA. The CDR3 contains 14 residues. The V and J ends lost 1 base and 0 bases respectively, with 3 bases between them. The CDR3 DNA follows: TGTGCCAGCAGCTTAATAACGAACACCGGGGAGCTGTTTTTT. Its protein is CASSLITNTGELFF.

The genes are TRBV10-3 and TRBJ1-4; 7 bases align to TRBD1. Germline CDR1 and CDR2: ENHRY and SYGVKD. Unmatched junction bases numbered 9, after V lost 10 bases and J lost 7 bases. The CDR3 covers 13 residues. The DNA for the CDR3 is TGTGCCACCCGAGCGCAGGGGGTTGAAAAACTGTTTTTT. Its translation is CATRAQGVEKLFF.

The V call is TRBV7-9, the J call TRBJ1-3; D is ambiguous. Germline CDR1 and CDR2: SEHNR and FQNEAQ (reference sequence). The V end was cut by 1 base, the J end by 4 bases, with 8 bases between. The CDR3 is 14 residues long. DNA for the CDR3: TGTGCCAGCAGCTTAGTACCCGCGGGAAACACCATATATTTT. Encoded protein: CASSLVPAGNTIYF.

This chain links TRBV28 with TRBJ1-5; no reliable D call. V was trimmed by 4 bases and J by 7 bases, leaving 8 bases between them. The CDR3 totals 12 residues. Germline CDR1 and CDR2: MDHEN and SYDVKM. The CDR3 region is CASSWPKQPQHF. CDR3 coding DNA: TGTGCCAGCAGTTGGCCAAAACAGCCCCAGCATTTT. The full variable domain, with the rest looked up from reference TRBV28 and TRBJ1-5, is DVKVTQSSRYLVKRTGEKVFLECVQDMDHENMFWYRQDPGLGLRLIYFSYDVKMKEKGDIPEGYSVSREKKERFSLILESASTNQTSMYLCASSWPKQPQHFGDGTRLSIL.

The chain links TRBV12-1 to TRBJ1-2; the table gives TRBD1 as D, unverified against the DNA. TRBV12-1 is reported as a pseudogene. The CDR3 runs 14 residues. Here the CDR3 reads CASSFVRQGFFYTF. DNA for the CDR3: TGTGCCAGCAGCTTTGTCCGACAGGGGTTTTTCTACACCTTC.

The chain links TRBV6-1 to TRBJ2-1; TRBD2 might be the D (7 bases). Germline-derived CDR1 and CDR2 are MNHNS and SASEGT. V lost 3 bases and J lost 4, with 22 bases in between. The CDR3 consists of 18 residues. The CDR3 DNA sequence: TGTGCCAGCAGTGACCCCGCCGTTCGGGGGGCGGTATACAATGAGCAGTTCTTC. Amino acids: CASSDPAVRGAVYNEQFF.

The V call is TRBV7-3, the J call TRBJ2-2; no clear D gene. Trimming took 5 bases from V and 0 from J, leaving 13 bases between them. Looked up from germline, CDR1 is SGHTA and CDR2 is FQGTGA. The CDR3 totals 16 residues. The CDR3 coding sequence is TGTGCCAGCAGCGCAGTAATCTCGCCGAACACCGGGGAGCTGTTTTTT. This codes for CASSAVISPNTGELFF.

In DNA, the CDR3 is TGTGCCAGCAGCGCCCGGGGGACAGGGGCCGGTGGGCCCAAAAACATTCAGTACTTC. It is translated as CASSARGTGAGGPKNIQYF. The rearrangement uses TRBV7-9 and TRBJ2-4; 10 nucleotides line up with TRBD1. With V trimmed by 5 bases and J by 2 bases, 15 bases remained unmatched. CDR3 length equals 19 residues. Germline V lookup: CDR1 SEHNR, CDR2 FQNEAQ (reference sequence). Full variable domain (rest looked up from reference TRBV7-9 and TRBJ2-4): DTGVSQNPRHKITKRGQNVTFRCDPISEHNRLYWYRQTLGQGPEFLTYFQNEAQLEKSRLLSDRFSAERPKGSFSTLEIQRTEQGDSAMYLCASSARGTGAGGPKNIQYFGAGTRLSVL.

This chain joins TRBV2 and TRBJ1-2, with 8 bases lining up with TRBD1. The germline V gene encodes CDR1 SNHLY and CDR2 FYNNEI. The V segment lost 1 base and the J segment 6 bases; nucleotides outside the gene matches: 4. The CDR3 spans 14 residues. The CDR3 sequence: CASSEDRGGDGYTF. The CDR3 nucleotides read TGTGCCAGCAGTGAAGACAGGGGGGGAGATGGCTACACCTTC.

This clone has only a few counts. The J gene is TRBJ2-3, the V gene TRBV6-5; TRBD1 is a possible D gene (5 bases). The CDR3 is 13 residues long. V was clipped by 8 bases and J by 1 base, with 10 bases between them. Germline values: CDR1 MNHEY, CDR2 SVGAGI. The DNA of the CDR3 is TGTGCCAGCTCCTTAGGGGGCACAGATACGCAGTATTTT. Translation gives CASSLGGTDTQYF.

The rearrangement uses TRBV13 and TRBJ2-7; 7 bases fit TRBD2. Germline lookup yields CDR1 PRHDT and CDR2 FYEKMQ (reference sequence). Trimming removed 5 bases from V and 3 bases from J; junction bases left unmatched: 4. This CDR3 region has 13 residues. This chain's CDR3 is CASSRSGIYEQYF. DNA of the CDR3: TGTGCCAGCAGCCGCAGCGGGATCTACGAGCAGTACTTC.

The chain couples TRBV10-3 to TRBJ1-5; 7 bases fit TRBD1. Losses at the gene ends were 11 bases for V and 5 bases for J; bases not matched to a gene: 6. Per the germline V gene, CDR1 is ENHRY and CDR2 is SYGVKD. This CDR3 contains 12 residues. The CDR3 DNA reads TGTGCCGTACAGGGGTCAGATCAGCCCCAGCATTTT. It is translated as CAVQGSDQPQHF.

The V and J genes are TRBV7-2 and TRBJ1-2, with D perhaps matching TRBD1 (6 bases). The V and J ends lost 5 bases and 5 bases respectively, with 18 bases between them. The CDR3 length is 15 residues. Germline loops: CDR1 SGHTA, CDR2 FQGNSA. CDR3 sequence: CASSPLAGDQYGYTF. CDR3 sequence (DNA): TGTGCCAGCAGCCCGTTAGCAGGGGACCAATATGGCTACACCTTC. Full variable domain (remainder filled in from reference TRBV7-2 and TRBJ1-2): GAGVSQSPSNKVTEKGKDVELRCDPISGHTALYWYRQSLGQGLEFLIYFQGNSAPDKSGLPSDRFSAERTGGSVSTLTIQRTQQEDSAVYLCASSPLAGDQYGYTFGSGTRLTVV.

The V gene is TRBV3-1 (or the pseudogene TRBV3-2), the J gene TRBJ1-5; D is perhaps TRBD1 (5 bases). The length of the CDR3 is 13 residues. The ends were cut back, 5 bases at V and 6 bases at J, with 11 bases in the middle. Germline V lookup: CDR1 LGHDT, CDR2 YNNKEL (reference sequence). In DNA form, the CDR3 reads TGTGCCAGCAGCGACCCGGGGGGTCAGCCCCAGCATTTT. The encoded protein is CASSDPGGQPQHF.

The chain couples TRBV6-2 or TRBV6-3 to TRBJ2-1; 8 bases are a match to TRBD1. Germline CDR1 reads MNHEY; CDR2 reads SVGEGT. The CDR3 contains 16 residues. With V trimmed by 0 bases and J by 4 bases, 5 bases remained unmatched. The CDR3, as DNA: TGTGCCAGCAGTTACTCGGTCAGGGGGCGTTACAATGAGCAGTTCTTC. Protein: CASSYSVRGRYNEQFF.

V gene TRBV10-1 combines with J gene TRBJ1-5, with TRBD1 identical over 8 bases. This CDR3 region has 16 residues. Losses at the gene ends were 6 bases for V and 0 bases for J; bases not matched to a gene: 7. Germline CDR1 WNHNN, CDR2 SYGVQD (reference sequence). The CDR3 DNA follows: TGCGCCAGCAGCACCGGGACAGGCTATAGCAATCAGCCCCAGCATTTT. This encodes CASSTGTGYSNQPQHF.

The CDR3 DNA reads TGTGCCAGCACGGGACTGGGGGACACTGAAGCTTTCTTT. Its protein is CASTGLGDTEAFF. The chain couples TRBV2 to TRBJ1-1, with a tentative D call TRBD1 (5 bases). Germline CDR1 is SNHLY and CDR2 is FYNNEI. The CDR3 totals 13 residues. V dropped 7 bases and J dropped 3 bases, with 12 bases sitting between them.

Regarding this clone: This specimen includes other DNA sequences encoding the same CDR3. The V call is TRBV29-1, the J call TRBJ2-7; a weak D match, TRBD1 (6 bases). This CDR3 has 10 residues. Germline V lookup: CDR1 SQVTM, CDR2 ANQGSEA. Trimming stripped 6 bases from V and 5 bases from J, with 8 bases between. DNA of the CDR3: TGCAGCGTCTGGGACAACGAGCAGTACTTC. Translated: CSVWDNEQYF.

The rearrangement links TRBV5-6 to TRBJ2-5, with 7 bases fitting TRBD2. V lost 4 bases and J lost 1; bases outside the gene matches: 4. Germline CDR1 is SGHDT and CDR2 is YYEEEE. This CDR3 has 14 amino acids. The CDR3 is CASSPGLGQETQYF. The CDR3 DNA reads TGTGCCAGCAGCCCAGGACTAGGCCAAGAGACCCAGTACTTC.

This clone was seen once. V and J are TRBV7-8 and TRBJ2-7; perhaps TRBD2 as D (6 bases). V was clipped by 1 base and J by 6 bases, with 19 bases between them. Germline V CDR1 and CDR2: SGHVS, FQNEAQ. The CDR3 runs to 16 residues. CDR3 nucleotides: TGTGCCAGCAGCTTAGTGCGCACACGGGAGCCCCGCGAGCAGTACTTC. It is translated as CASSLVRTREPREQYF. The full variable domain, in which reference TRBV7-8 and TRBJ2-7 provide the parts outside the CDR3, is GAGVSQSPRYKVAKRGQDVALRCDPISGHVSLFWYQQALGQGPEFLTYFQNEAQLDKSGLPSDRFFAERPEGSVSTLKIQRTQQEDSAVYLCASSLVRTREPREQYFGPGTRLTVT.

The gene calls are TRBV5-1 and TRBJ2-7; 7 bases align to TRBD1. V shed 4 bases and J 0 bases; nucleotides not matched to a gene: 7. Germline V lookup: CDR1 SGHRS, CDR2 YFSETQ. The length of the CDR3 is 15 residues. CDR3 coding DNA: TGCGCCAGCAGCCCTTTCGCAGGGGGCTCCTACGAGCAGTACTTC. Its protein is CASSPFAGGSYEQYF.

The chain carries TRBV27 and TRBJ2-7; perhaps TRBD1 as D (5 bases). The CDR3 contains 16 residues. The germline gives CDR1 MNHEY, CDR2 SMNVEV (reference sequence). V lost 2 bases and J 6 bases, leaving 20 bases between the germline ends. The CDR3 here is CASSLLGFGRVSEQYF. CDR3 nucleotides: TGTGCCAGCAGTTTACTTGGGTTTGGCAGGGTAAGCGAGCAGTACTTC.

The rearrangement joins TRBV24-1 to TRBJ1-5; TRBD1 agrees at 8 bases. The ends lost 4 bases at V and 5 bases at J; junction bases unmatched: 12. This CDR3 has 17 residues. Germline CDR1 and CDR2: KGHDR and SFDVKD. The CDR3 spells CATSDPGAGGLDQPQHF. CDR3 DNA: TGTGCCACCAGTGACCCGGGGGCAGGGGGCCTGGATCAGCCCCAGCATTTT.

This clone was counted many times. The V and J genes are TRBV2 and TRBJ2-7; D is possibly TRBD2 (5 bases). The germline gives CDR1 SNHLY, CDR2 FYNNEI. Trimming took 9 bases from V and 2 from J, leaving 14 bases between them. The length of the CDR3 is 13 residues. CDR3 sequence: CARRAIGTYEQYF. CDR3 in DNA: TGTGCCAGGCGGGCCATTGGGACCTACGAGCAGTACTTC.

V usage is TRBV4-1 and J usage is TRBJ2-7; 9 bases map to TRBD2. Losses at the gene ends were 1 base for V and 2 bases for J; bases not matched to a gene: 3. Germline V gene lookup returns CDR1 MGHRA and CDR2 YSYEKL. The CDR3 length is 15 residues. CDR3 sequence reads: CASSQVPSGAYEQYF. In DNA, the CDR3 is TGCGCCAGCAGCCAAGTTCCTAGCGGGGCCTACGAGCAGTACTTC.

The table lists this clone with a few counts. The chain joins TRBV19 to TRBJ1-1; D remains ambiguous. CDR1 LNHDA and CDR2 SQIVND come from the germline V gene (reference sequence). V dropped 4 bases and J dropped 2 bases, with 5 bases sitting between them. This CDR3 has 12 amino acids. CDR3 sequence (DNA): TGTGCCAGTAGTACACTAAACACTGAAGCTTTCTTT. Its protein product is CASSTLNTEAFF.

V usage is TRBV5-1 and J usage is TRBJ2-1; D remains ambiguous. Germline CDR1 reads SGHRS; CDR2 reads YFSETQ. The CDR3 consists of 12 residues. Trimming left V 7 bases short and J 8 bases short, with 13 bases between. The CDR3 DNA reads as TGCGCCAGCCGGCTCCTAGGCGATGAGCAGTTCTTC. This codes for CASRLLGDEQFF. The full variable domain, in which reference TRBV5-1 and TRBJ2-1 provide the parts outside the CDR3, is KAGVTQTPRYLIKTRGQQVTLSCSPISGHRSVSWYQQTPGQGLQFLFEYFSETQRNKGNFPGRFSGRQFSNSRSEMNVSTLELGDSALYLCASRLLGDEQFFGPGTRLTVL.

V usage is TRBV6-2 or TRBV6-3 and J usage is TRBJ2-3; 7 bases line up with TRBD1. Unmatched junction bases numbered 14, after V lost 0 bases and J lost 5 bases. Germline CDR1 and CDR2: MNHEY and SVGEGT. The CDR3 contains 18 residues. The CDR3 spells CASSYSTADRSLIDTQYF. CDR3 nucleotide sequence: TGTGCCAGCAGTTACTCGACTGCGGACAGGTCTCTCATAGATACGCAGTATTTT.

This sequence joins TRBV10-1 and TRBJ1-4; TRBD1 might be the D (6 bases). Trimming shortened V by 2 bases and J by 8 bases, and 9 bases separated the two germline ends. The germline gives CDR1 WNHNN, CDR2 SYGVQD (reference sequence). The CDR3 runs to 13 residues. CDR3 sequence reads: CASSETRGEKLFF. CDR3 DNA sequence: TGCGCCAGCAGTGAGACGAGGGGGGAAAAACTGTTTTTT.

This chain connects TRBV28 to TRBJ2-7, with D possibly matching TRBD2 (5 bases). CDR3 length: 13 residues. The V and J ends lost 2 bases and 7 bases respectively, with 12 bases between them. Germline V gene data show CDR1 as MDHEN and CDR2 as SYDVKM. CDR3 sequence reads: CASSLPRSGEQYF. The CDR3 DNA is TGTGCCAGCAGTTTACCTAGATCGGGGGAGCAGTACTTC. The whole variable domain, remainder taken from reference TRBV28 and TRBJ2-7, is DVKVTQSSRYLVKRTGEKVFLECVQDMDHENMFWYRQDPGLGLRLIYFSYDVKMKEKGDIPEGYSVSREKKERFSLILESASTNQTSMYLCASSLPRSGEQYFGPGTRLTVT.